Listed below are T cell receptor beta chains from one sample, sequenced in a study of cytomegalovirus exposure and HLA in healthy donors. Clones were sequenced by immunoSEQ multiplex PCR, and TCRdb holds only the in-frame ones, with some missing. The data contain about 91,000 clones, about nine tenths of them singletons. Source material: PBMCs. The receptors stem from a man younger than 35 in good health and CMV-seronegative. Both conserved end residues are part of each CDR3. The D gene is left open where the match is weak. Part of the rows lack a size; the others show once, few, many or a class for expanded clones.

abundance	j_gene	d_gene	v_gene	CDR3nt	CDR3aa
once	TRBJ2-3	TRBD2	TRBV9	TGTGCCAGCAGCGTAGTAACTAGCGGGAGGTACACAGATACGCAGTATTTT	CASSVVTSGRYTDTQYF
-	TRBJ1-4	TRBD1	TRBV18	TGTGCCAGCTCGACCAGGGGGCTAGAAAAACTGTTTTTT	CASSTRGLEKLFF
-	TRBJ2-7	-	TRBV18	TGTGCCAGCTCAACTGCCAAAACGGGGTTTTACGAGCAGTACTTC	CASSTAKTGFYEQYF
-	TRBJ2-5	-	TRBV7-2	TGTGCCAGCAGCTTAGCCCGTGAGACCCAGTACTTC	CASSLARETQYF
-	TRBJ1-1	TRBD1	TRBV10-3	TGTGCCATCAGTGAGTCTCCGGGACAGGGAACTGAAGCTTTCTTT	CAISESPGQGTEAFF
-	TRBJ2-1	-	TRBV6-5	TGTGCCAGCGCAGCGCTCAATGAGCAGTTCTTC	CASAALNEQFF
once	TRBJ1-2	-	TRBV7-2	TGTGCCAGCAGCTTAGAAGGTCTTACGGGAGGCTACACCTTC	CASSLEGLTGGYTF
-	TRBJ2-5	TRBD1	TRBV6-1	TGTGCCACCTCGACAGGGTTAAGGGAGACCCAGTACTTC	CATSTGLRETQYF
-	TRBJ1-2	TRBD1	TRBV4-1	TGCGCCAGCAGCCAAGAGGGTACACAGGGGGCTTGTGGCTACACCTTC	CASSQEGTQGACGYTF
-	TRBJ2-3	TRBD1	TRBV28	TGTGCCAGCAGAGGACAGGGAAAAGATACGCAGTATTTT	CASRGQGKDTQYF